One and the same sample provided the 25 T cell receptor beta chains below, sequenced in a study of T cells in Graves' hyperthyroidism and ophthalmopathy. Amplification targeted TCR beta CDR3 regions from RNA transcripts. The TCR CDR3 first-round RT-PCR relied on the HTBI primer set. TCRdb re-called the multiplex PCR reads through MiXCR, storing one row per CDR3 protein. The profile covers about 740,000 distinct CDR3 sequences, with approximately 15% appearing a single time and about a tenth taken by the ten largest. The specimen was blood. The receptors stem from a woman under 30 with Graves' hyperthyroidism.

This clonotype was found many times. V and J are TRBV28 and TRBJ2-5; D is undetermined. CDR1 and CDR2 (germline): MDHEN, SYDVKM. V was shortened by 3 bases and J by 3 bases, with 11 bases between the two germline ends. The CDR3 runs to 14 residues. DNA for the CDR3: TGTGCCAGCAGTTTCGGGCAGGCCAAAGAGACCCAGTACTTC. It codes for CASSFGQAKETQYF.

This chain links TRBV19 with TRBJ2-7; D possibly matches TRBD1 or TRBD2 (6 bases each). Trimming took 5 bases from V and 0 from J, leaving 14 bases between them. The CDR3 is 15 residues long. Germline CDR1 reads LNHDA; CDR2 reads SQIVND (reference sequence). CDR3 sequence: CASSRGTPSSYEQYF. CDR3 DNA: TGTGCCAGTAGTCGCGGGACACCAAGCTCCTACGAGCAGTACTTC.

This clonotype was seen at least ten times. The gene calls are TRBV11-3 and TRBJ2-1; D tentatively fits TRBD1 or TRBD2 (5 bases each). Trimming removed 4 bases at V and 0 bases at J, with 19 bases between. CDR3 length equals 18 residues. Germline V gene sequence: CDR1 SGHNT, CDR2 YENEEA. For the CDR3, the DNA is TGTGCCAGCAGCTACCGGGGTGGGGCGAACCTCTCCTACAATGAGCAGTTCTTC. Its protein is CASSYRGGANLSYNEQFF.

CDR3 sequence (DNA): TGTGCCACCAGCAGAGAGACTAGCGGGAGCAATGAGCAGTTCTTC. It codes for CATSRETSGSNEQFF. J is TRBJ2-1 and V is TRBV15; TRBD2 agrees at 12 bases. Germline CDR1 LNHNV, CDR2 YYDKDF (reference sequence). J gave up 6 bases and V 0 bases, and 0 bases lay outside the gene matches. This CDR3 contains 15 residues. The full variable domain, rest sourced from reference TRBV15 and TRBJ2-1, is DAMVIQNPRYQVTQFGKPVTLSCSQTLNHNVMYWYQQKSSQAPKLLFHYYDKDFNNEADTPDNFQSRRPNTSFCFLDIRSPGLGDTAMYLCATSRETSGSNEQFFGPGTRLTVL.

This clonotype has more than one count but fewer than ten. The junction and the germline gene differ at one end; a read error may be behind it. This chain links TRBV11-2 with TRBJ2-4; maybe TRBD2 (6 bases). CDR1 is SGHAT, CDR2 FQNNGV, per germline. The CDR3 has 15 residues. The CDR3 bases are TGTGCCAGCAGCTTAGTCAGCGGGTTTGGAAACATTCGGTACTTC. Translation: CASSLVSGFGNIRYF.

This clonotype was recorded only once. The rearrangement joins TRBV3-1 to TRBJ2-1; 10 bases agree with TRBD2. The CDR3 is made up of 16 amino acids. V dropped 4 bases and J dropped 4; count of bases not matched to a gene: 7. CDR1 and CDR2 from the germline V gene are LGHDT and YNNKEL (reference sequence). The CDR3 sequence: CASSRTGLARYNEQFF. The CDR3 DNA reads TGTGCCAGCAGCCGCACGGGACTAGCGCGTTACAATGAGCAGTTCTTC.

This clonotype was counted at least ten times. The chain uses TRBV27 and TRBJ2-7, with TRBD1 matching 10 bases. Germline assignment: CDR1 MNHEY and CDR2 SMNVEV (reference sequence). V lost 4 bases and J lost 6; bases outside the gene matches: 6. The CDR3 totals 14 residues. The CDR3 reads CASSYNRDRGEQYF. Written as DNA, the CDR3 is TGTGCCAGCAGTTACAACCGGGACAGGGGCGAGCAGTACTTC.

This clonotype was seen once. Given a much more abundant clone one base away, this may be a read error. This chain joins TRBV30 and TRBJ2-3; TRBD2 might be the D (7 bases). This CDR3 contains 17 residues. Germline V gene data show CDR1 as GTSNPN and CDR2 as SVGIG (reference sequence). The CDR3: CAWSIYPPGGGTGTQYF. CDR3 coding DNA: TGTGCCTGGAGCATATATCCCCCGGGGGGCGGCACAGGTACGCAGTATTTT.

This clonotype occurred many times. The chain combines TRBV28 with TRBJ2-7; D remains unclear. With 3 bases removed from V and 0 bases from J, the gap between germline ends came to 15 bases. Germline loops: CDR1 MDHEN, CDR2 SYDVKM. This CDR3 region has 16 residues. The chain's CDR3 is CASSFLFLQDSYEQYF. The CDR3 DNA sequence: TGTGCCAGCAGTTTCCTATTCTTACAAGACTCCTACGAGCAGTACTTC.

This clonotype was counted a few times. The chain recombines TRBV2 with TRBJ2-2; perhaps TRBD2 as D (5 bases). CDR3 size: 15 residues. Germline V gene sequence: CDR1 SNHLY, CDR2 FYNNEI. Trimming removed 8 bases from V and 11 bases from J, with 24 bases in between. The CDR3 loop is CASSLGASSPYELFF. The CDR3 DNA is TGTGCCAGCTCACTCGGAGCTAGCTCCCCTTACGAGCTGTTTTTT.

Written as DNA, the CDR3 is TGCGCCAGCAGCCAAGGGGTAGCGGGAGAAGAGACCCAGTACTTC. Its protein is CASSQGVAGEETQYF. The chain combines TRBV4-1 with TRBJ2-5, with 9 bases aligning to TRBD2. V lost 1 base, J lost 3 bases, and 3 bases stayed unmatched. The germline V gene has CDR1 MGHRA and CDR2 YSYEKL. The CDR3 extends over 15 amino acids.

This clonotype showed up just a few times. This rearrangement joins TRBV24-1 to TRBJ2-1, with D uncertain. V was cut by 3 bases and J by 5 bases, with 13 bases left in between. The CDR3 length is 15 residues. From germline, CDR1 is KGHDR and CDR2 SFDVKD. This chain's CDR3 is CATSDPDPLNNEQFF. DNA for the CDR3: TGTGCCACCAGTGATCCCGATCCCCTCAACAATGAGCAGTTCTTC.

This clonotype was seen at least ten times. This chain uses TRBV7-9 with TRBJ2-7; D gene ambiguous. The CDR3 spans 12 residues. The V end lost 5 bases, the J end lost 2 bases, and 7 bases lay between the germline ends. The germline V gene has CDR1 SEHNR and CDR2 FQNEAQ (reference sequence). CDR3 sequence reads: CASSRSAYEQYF. CDR3 DNA sequence: TGTGCCAGCAGCCGGTCGGCCTACGAGCAGTACTTC.

This clonotype showed up just a few times. V and J are TRBV19 and TRBJ2-1; D is perhaps TRBD2 (6 bases). Per germline, CDR1 LNHDA and CDR2 SQIVND (reference sequence). This CDR3 region has 16 residues. With 7 bases removed from V and 0 bases from J, the gap between germline ends came to 16 bases. CDR3 protein: CASTRFEGGSYNEQFF. The CDR3, as DNA: TGTGCCAGTACCCGGTTCGAGGGAGGCTCCTACAATGAGCAGTTCTTC. Looking up the rest from reference TRBV19 and TRBJ2-1 gives the full variable domain: DGGITQSPKYLFRKEGQNVTLSCEQNLNHDAMYWYRQDPGQGLRLIYYSQIVNDFQKGDIAEGYSVSREKKESFPLTVTSAQKNPTAFYLCASTRFEGGSYNEQFFGPGTRLTVL.

The chain is built from TRBV5-1 and TRBJ1-2, with D unresolved. The CDR3 contains 13 residues. Germline V lookup: CDR1 SGHRS, CDR2 YFSETQ. V lost 2 bases to trimming and J lost 2 bases, with 7 bases between them. The CDR3 loop reads CASSFEQNYGYTF. CDR3 in DNA: TGCGCCAGCAGCTTCGAACAAAACTATGGCTACACCTTC. The full variable domain, in which reference TRBV5-1 and TRBJ1-2 provide the parts outside the CDR3, is KAGVTQTPRYLIKTRGQQVTLSCSPISGHRSVSWYQQTPGQGLQFLFEYFSETQRNKGNFPGRFSGRQFSNSRSEMNVSTLELGDSALYLCASSFEQNYGYTFGSGTRLTVV.

Ten or more counts support this clonotype. V usage is TRBV11-2 and J usage is TRBJ2-1; a possible D gene is TRBD2 (5 bases). Trimming cost V 4 bases and J 9 bases, with 13 bases left between them. CDR1 and CDR2 (germline): SGHAT, FQNNGV. This CDR3 is 13 amino acids long. The CDR3 spells CASSSLGLGEQFF. Written as DNA, the CDR3 is TGTGCCAGCAGCTCACTTGGACTCGGTGAGCAGTTCTTC.

The chain has TRBV10-3 and TRBJ1-2, with D possibly matching TRBD1 (6 bases). The germline V gene encodes CDR1 ENHRY and CDR2 SYGVKD. Trimming pared 3 bases from V and 7 bases from J, leaving 15 bases between. The CDR3 runs 14 residues. The CDR3, as DNA: TGTGCCATCAGTGAATCCTCCAGGGGCCGTGGCTACACCTTC. Its protein is CAISESSRGRGYTF.

This clonotype was detected many times. The V gene is TRBV12-3 or TRBV12-4, the J gene TRBJ2-3, with TRBD2 identical over 7 bases. CDR3 length: 16 residues. V shed 5 bases, J shed 0 bases, and the junction held 8 bases outside the gene matches. The CDR3: CASSPTGTMSTDTQYF. The DNA of the CDR3 is TGTGCCAGCAGTCCAACCGGGACTATGAGCACAGATACGCAGTATTTT.

In this sample, this clonotype turned up many times. The chain is built from TRBV5-1 and TRBJ2-7; 12 bases fit TRBD1. With V trimmed by 4 bases and J by 4 bases, 3 bases remained unmatched. The CDR3 extends over 14 amino acids. Germline V gene sequence: CDR1 SGHRS, CDR2 YFSETQ. For the CDR3, the DNA is TGCGCCAGCAGCACGGGACAGGGGGCATACGAGCAGTACTTC. Amino acid sequence: CASSTGQGAYEQYF.

In regard to this clonotype: Just one base apart from a much larger clone, this may be a read error. The J gene is TRBJ2-3, the V gene TRBV7-9; 11 bases line up with TRBD2. This CDR3 contains 16 residues. With 5 bases clipped from V and 5 bases from J, the junction kept 9 bases outside the gene matches. Germline values: CDR1 SEHNR, CDR2 FQNEAQ (reference sequence). CDR3 nucleotide sequence: TGTGCCAGCAGCCTCAAACTAGCGGGAGTGAAAGATACGCAGTATTTT. Translating gives CASSLKLAGVKDTQYF.

This clonotype was seen at least ten times. The chain is built from TRBV30 and TRBJ2-7; the D gene is possibly TRBD2 (5 bases). CDR1 is GTSNPN, CDR2 SVGIG, per germline (reference sequence). Between the trimmed V and J ends, which lost 4 bases and 6 bases, there was a span of 13 bases. The CDR3 loop spans 12 amino acids. The CDR3 sequence is CAWNLGVGEQYF. CDR3 DNA: TGTGCCTGGAATCTGGGAGTAGGCGAGCAGTACTTC.

This clonotype was seen more than once but under ten times. The chain employs TRBV6-1 and TRBJ1-6; D remains unclear. CDR1 and CDR2 from the germline V gene are MNHNS and SASEGT. This CDR3 has 14 residues. Trimming shortened V by 2 bases and J by 8 bases, and 10 bases separated the two germline ends. In DNA form, the CDR3 reads TGTGCCAGCAGTGAATTGGGAAAATATTCACCCCTCCACTTT. Protein product: CASSELGKYSPLHF.

This clonotype was seen at least ten times. This chain links TRBV11-3 with TRBJ2-2; 8 bases align to TRBD1. The CDR3 totals 15 residues. V lost 4 bases to trimming and J lost 3 bases; unmatched junction nucleotides: 4. The germline CDR1 and CDR2 sequences are SGHNT and YENEEA. In DNA, the CDR3 is TGTGCCAGCAGCTCGGACAGGGTGGACACCGGGGAGCTGTTTTTT. It codes for CASSSDRVDTGELFF.

At least ten counts were recorded for this clonotype. The chain joins TRBV12-3 or TRBV12-4 to TRBJ1-1; a weak D match, TRBD1 (6 bases). The CDR3 has 15 amino acids. The V and J ends lost 5 bases and 3 bases respectively, with 16 bases between them. The CDR3, as DNA: TGTGCCAGCAGTACCCGGACAGACCCTTACACTGAAGCTTTCTTT. This encodes CASSTRTDPYTEAFF.

This clonotype was observed a single time. This sequence joins TRBV20-1 and TRBJ2-7, with 10 bases identical to TRBD1. The CDR3 is 15 residues long. Germline assignment: CDR1 DFQATT and CDR2 SNEGSKA (reference sequence). The junction had 12 bases not matched to a gene; V was cut back by 6 bases and J by 4 bases. CDR3 nucleotides: TGCAGTGCCCAAAGACAGGGGGCGCTAGGATACGAGCAGTACTTC. Its protein is CSAQRQGALGYEQYF.